This passage covers 3 T cell receptor beta chains from one sample sequenced in a study of T cells after yellow fever vaccination. TCRdb itself ran the 5' RACE reads through MiXCR, one entry per CDR3 protein. The sample records 50,000 to 60,000 distinct CDR3 sequences, less than 8% being singletons. The specimen comprised CD8+ T cells not binding an NS4B(214-222) dextramer, sorted from PBMCs, sampled approximately 40 days after the first yellow fever vaccination. The receptors come from a man aged 18 to 35 who received the YFV17D yellow fever vaccine.

This clonotype came up many times. The chain employs TRBV27 and TRBJ2-7, with a possible D match to TRBD1 (6 bases). The germline V gene has CDR1 MNHEY and CDR2 SMNVEV (reference sequence). The CDR3 runs to 16 residues. Trimming removed 6 bases at V and 4 bases at J, with 22 bases between. CDR3 loop: CASSPTADSSIYEQYF. CDR3 sequence (DNA): TGTGCCAGCAGCCCCACCGCGGACAGCTCCATTTACGAGCAGTACTTC.

The sample holds a few counts of this clonotype. Written as DNA, the CDR3 is TGCAGTGCAAATCGGGACAGGGTAGGGTCAGGCACTGAAGCTTTCTTT. It translates to CSANRDRVGSGTEAFF. The chain is built from TRBV20-1 and TRBJ1-1; 9 nucleotides line up with TRBD1. J lost 4 bases, V lost 6 bases, and 15 bases had no gene match. The CDR3 is made up of 16 amino acids. CDR1 and CDR2 (germline): DFQATT, SNEGSKA (reference sequence).

The sample holds a few counts of this clonotype. CDR3 protein: CASSLRDRDYEQYV. DNA of the CDR3: TGTGCCAGCAGCCTCCGGGACAGGGACTACGAGCAGTACGTC. The rearrangement uses TRBV6-1 and TRBJ2-7, with 9 bases fitting TRBD1. Germline CDR1 and CDR2: MNHNS and SASEGT. V shed 6 bases, J shed 3 bases, and the junction held 6 bases outside the gene matches. This CDR3 is built from 14 residues.